One sample yielded the 9 T cell receptor beta chains listed below, sequenced in a study of T cell responses to AZD1222 COVID-19 vaccine. Libraries were prepared by immunoSEQ multiplex PCR; TCRdb keeps only in-frame clonotypes and omits some of them. The sample consists of some 170,000 clones, about 93% of them appearing once. The sequencing used peripheral blood, collected 28 days after the second dose of the MenACWY control vaccine. The receptors here all came from an adult who received the MenACWY meningococcal vaccine as a control.

V is TRBV29-1 and J is TRBJ1-1; a possible D gene is TRBD1 (5 bases). The V and J ends lost 7 bases and 4 bases respectively, with 10 bases between them. Germline V gives CDR1 SQVTM, CDR2 ANQGSEA. The CDR3 is made up of 11 amino acids. CDR3: CSAGGGTEAFF. CDR3 in DNA: TGCAGCGCGGGGGGAGGCACTGAAGCTTTCTTT.

J is TRBJ2-3 and V is TRBV4-2; 14 nucleotides match TRBD2. The V segment lost 4 bases and the J segment 2 bases; nucleotides outside the gene matches: 5. The CDR3 is made up of 17 amino acids. CDR1 and CDR2 from the germline V gene are LGHNA and YNFKEQ. Written as DNA, the CDR3 is TGTGCCAGCAGCCTGGGACTAGCGGGGGACCTCACAGATACGCAGTATTTT. This sequence encodes CASSLGLAGDLTDTQYF.

The J gene is TRBJ1-2, the V gene TRBV4-1; 12 positions match TRBD1. In germline, CDR1 is MGHRA, CDR2 YSYEKL. CDR3 length: 16 amino acids. Trimming removed 0 bases from V and 4 bases from J; junction bases left unmatched: 3. CDR3: CASSQEGTGGIYGYTF. CDR3 nucleotides: TGCGCCAGCAGCCAAGAAGGGACAGGGGGCATCTATGGCTACACCTTC.

The rearrangement joins TRBV18 to TRBJ1-6, with D maybe TRBD1 (5 bases). V shed 1 base and J shed 7 bases, with 8 bases lying between them. There are 14 residues in the CDR3. Per the germline V gene, CDR1 is KGHSH and CDR2 is LQKENI. The chain's CDR3 is CASSPRGGNSPLHF. The CDR3 DNA is TGTGCCAGCTCACCACGTGGGGGGAATTCACCCCTCCACTTT.

V usage is TRBV5-6 and J usage is TRBJ2-4; D perhaps matches TRBD1 (6 bases). Between the trimmed V and J ends, which lost 2 bases and 3 bases, there was a span of 15 bases. There are 16 residues in the CDR3. CDR1 and CDR2 (germline): SGHDT, YYEEEE. Written as DNA, the CDR3 is TGTGCCAGCAGCTTTGGTCAGGGGCTGGGCAAAAACATTCAGTACTTC. This gives the protein CASSFGQGLGKNIQYF.

The chain links TRBV5-4 to TRBJ1-2; 8 bases match TRBD1. Germline CDR1 reads SGHNT; CDR2 reads YYREEE (reference sequence). This CDR3 is built from 16 residues. V gave up 3 bases and J gave up 1 base; unmatched junction bases: 8. In DNA form, the CDR3 reads TGTGCCAGCAGCTCCTGGACAGGGCGATTTAACTATGGCTACACCTTC. The encoded protein is CASSSWTGRFNYGYTF. The full variable domain, its missing parts supplied by reference TRBV5-4 and TRBJ1-2, is ETGVTQSPTHLIKTRGQQVTLRCSSQSGHNTVSWYQQALGQGPQFIFQYYREEENGRGNFPPRFSGLQFPNYSSELNVNALELDDSALYLCASSSWTGRFNYGYTFGSGTRLTVV.

The V call is TRBV27, the J call TRBJ1-2; D unclear. The CDR3 consists of 15 residues. The germline CDR1 and CDR2 sequences are MNHEY and SMNVEV (reference sequence). The V end lost 6 bases, the J end lost 2 bases, and 16 bases lay between the germline ends. CDR3 amino acids: CASSLSPGKNYGYTF. CDR3 nucleotides: TGTGCCAGCAGCCTCTCACCGGGGAAAAACTATGGCTACACCTTC.

V usage is TRBV19 and J usage is TRBJ1-5; TRBD1 matches 7 bases. The CDR3 length is 13 residues. The ends lost 10 bases at V and 6 bases at J; junction bases unmatched: 9. CDR1 and CDR2 (germline): LNHDA, SQIVND (reference sequence). The CDR3 nucleotides read TGTGCCAACAAAAAAGGGGGCGTTCAGCCCCAGCATTTT. Translating gives CANKKGGVQPQHF.

The genes are TRBV5-1 and TRBJ1-2; D remains unclear. This CDR3 region has 14 residues. Germline V gives CDR1 SGHRS, CDR2 YFSETQ. The germline V and J ends were trimmed by 0 bases and 3 bases, with 9 bases remaining between them. The DNA for the CDR3 is TGCGCCAGCAGCTTGGATGTCCGAGACTATGGCTACACCTTC. Its translation: CASSLDVRDYGYTF.